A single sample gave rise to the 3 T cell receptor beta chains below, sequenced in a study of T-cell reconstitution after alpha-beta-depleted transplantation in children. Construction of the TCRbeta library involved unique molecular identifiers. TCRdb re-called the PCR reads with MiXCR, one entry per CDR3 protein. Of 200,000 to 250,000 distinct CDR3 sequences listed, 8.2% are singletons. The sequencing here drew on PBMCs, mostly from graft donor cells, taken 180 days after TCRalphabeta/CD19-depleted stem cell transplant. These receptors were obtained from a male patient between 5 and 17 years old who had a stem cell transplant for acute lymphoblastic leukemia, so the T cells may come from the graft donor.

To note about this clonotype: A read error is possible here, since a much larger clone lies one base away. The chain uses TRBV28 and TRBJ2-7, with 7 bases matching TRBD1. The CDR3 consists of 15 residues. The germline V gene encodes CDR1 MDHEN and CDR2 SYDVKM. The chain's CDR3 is CASSPITGAGYDQYF. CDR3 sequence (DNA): TGTGCCAGCAGTCCGATAACAGGGGCGGGCTACGACCAGTACTTC.

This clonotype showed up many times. CDR3 protein: CASSLSSGPGNTIYF. The DNA for the CDR3 is TGTGCCAGCAGTTTATCGAGTGGGCCCGGAAACACCATATATTTT. V is TRBV27 and J is TRBJ1-3; D unresolved. With 0 bases removed from V and 4 bases from J, the gap between germline ends came to 10 bases. CDR3 length: 15 amino acids. Germline V CDR1 and CDR2: MNHEY, SMNVEV (reference sequence).

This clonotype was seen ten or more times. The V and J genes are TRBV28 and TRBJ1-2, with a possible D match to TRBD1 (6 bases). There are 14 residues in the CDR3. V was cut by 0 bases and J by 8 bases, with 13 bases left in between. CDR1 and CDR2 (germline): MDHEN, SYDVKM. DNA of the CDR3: TGTGCCAGCAGTTTATGGGACAGAGGGGAGGGCTACACCTTC. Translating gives CASSLWDRGEGYTF.